One and the same sample provided the 26 T cell receptor beta chains below, sequenced in a study of blood T cell repertoires in COVID-19. TCRdb's copy holds only in-frame clones and misses some; the assay was immunoSEQ multiplex PCR. Of roughly 500,000 clones in the sample, approximately 85% were seen once. Sequenced input: peripheral blood. Every receptor here comes from a human donor in a cohort sampled during active COVID-19.

This clone has a single count. The chain joins TRBV6-1 to TRBJ1-5, with 10 nucleotides matching TRBD1. V was clipped by 1 base and J by 5 bases; unmatched bases: 8. The CDR3 spans 17 residues. Germline V gene sequence: CDR1 MNHNS, CDR2 SASEGT. CDR3 protein: CASSEVTRTGGHQPQHF. The CDR3 DNA is TGTGCCAGCAGTGAAGTGACCCGGACAGGGGGACATCAGCCCCAGCATTTT.

This sequence joins TRBV14 and TRBJ2-3; 8 bases fit TRBD2. V lost 0 bases and J lost 4; bases outside the gene matches: 12. CDR1 and CDR2 (germline): SGHDN, FVKESK. This CDR3 has 18 residues. CDR3 sequence (DNA): TGTGCCAGCAGCCAAGACAGGGTTTTACTAGCGGTTGCAGATACGCAGTATTTT. Translated: CASSQDRVLLAVADTQYF.

The genes are TRBV5-1 and TRBJ2-2; D possibly corresponds to TRBD2 (6 bases). Trimming took 0 bases from V and 0 from J, leaving 9 bases between them. The germline CDR1 and CDR2 sequences are SGHRS and YFSETQ. The CDR3 contains 16 residues. In nucleotides, the CDR3 is TGCGCCAGCAGCTTGGACGGAGGGTCGAACACCGGGGAGCTGTTTTTT. Protein product: CASSLDGGSNTGELFF.

The CDR3 loop is CASSLIITGTRSTDTQYF. CDR3 bases: TGTGCCAGCAGCCTCATTATTACCGGGACTAGGTCGACAGATACGCAGTATTTT. The rearrangement joins TRBV7-9 to TRBJ2-3; 8 bases line up with TRBD2. Germline CDR1 and CDR2: SEHNR and FQNEAQ (reference sequence). V lost 5 bases and J lost 3; bases outside the gene matches: 16. CDR3 length: 18 residues.

This clone showed up just a few times. The genes are TRBV24-1 and TRBJ2-5, with TRBD2 as a possible D gene (7 bases). Trimming pared 7 bases from V and 3 bases from J, leaving 11 bases between. There are 13 residues in the CDR3. The germline CDR1 and CDR2 sequences are KGHDR and SFDVKD. The CDR3: CATRGGGEETQYF. In DNA, the CDR3 is TGTGCCACCAGGGGAGGGGGGGAAGAGACCCAGTACTTC.

This chain connects TRBV11-3 to TRBJ2-1; TRBD2 is a possible D gene (6 bases). Per the germline V gene, CDR1 is SGHNT and CDR2 is YENEEA. This CDR3 is built from 12 residues. V shed 8 bases and J shed 4 bases, with 9 bases lying between them. The CDR3 reads CASGGTYNEQFF. Here the CDR3 DNA reads TGTGCCAGCGGGGGGACGTACAATGAGCAGTTCTTC.

This chain connects TRBV3-1 (or the pseudogene TRBV3-2) to TRBJ1-1; 10 nucleotides align to TRBD1. From germline, CDR1 is LGHDT and CDR2 YNNKEL (reference sequence). CDR3 length equals 14 residues. Trimming took 3 bases from V and 7 from J; bases not matched to a gene: 5. The CDR3 loop is CASSHPGQGFEAFF. The CDR3 DNA reads TGTGCCAGCAGCCATCCGGGACAGGGGTTTGAAGCTTTCTTT.

The V and J genes are TRBV14 and TRBJ1-1, with TRBD1 matching over 7 bases. Germline V gene sequence: CDR1 SGHDN, CDR2 FVKESK. The CDR3 totals 20 residues. With 0 bases clipped from V and 4 bases from J, the junction kept 20 bases outside the gene matches. CDR3 DNA sequence: TGTGCCAGCAGCCAAGAGAGAAAGACAGGGCCTAACTATGGGGGCACTGAAGCTTTCTTT. It yields the protein CASSQERKTGPNYGGTEAFF.

The rearrangement uses TRBV19 and TRBJ1-1, with a tentative D call TRBD1 (6 bases). The CDR3 runs 15 residues. Germline loops: CDR1 LNHDA, CDR2 SQIVND (reference sequence). Trimming took off 1 base at V and 5 bases at J, with 14 bases between the two ends. In DNA form, the CDR3 reads TGTGCCAGTAGTATAGTGTTAGGGGGTTGGACTGAAGCTTTCTTT. Translated: CASSIVLGGWTEAFF.

The chain combines TRBV3-1 (or the pseudogene TRBV3-2) with TRBJ2-5; 9 nucleotides match TRBD2. With V trimmed by 0 bases and J by 5 bases, 10 bases remained unmatched. The length of the CDR3 is 17 residues. Germline CDR1 is LGHDT and CDR2 is YNNKEL (reference sequence). The CDR3 bases are TGTGCCAGCAGCCAAGATCGGCTAGCGGGGCATGGGGAGACCCAGTACTTC. Translating gives CASSQDRLAGHGETQYF.

The sample holds a few counts of this clone. The chain is built from TRBV25-1 and TRBJ1-2, with D uncertain. The germline CDR1 and CDR2 sequences are MGHDK and SYGVNS. The CDR3 covers 14 residues. Trimming took off 0 bases at V and 7 bases at J, with 12 bases between the two ends. CDR3 protein: CASSEYGEKGGYTF. CDR3 nucleotide sequence: TGTGCCAGCAGTGAATATGGGGAGAAAGGTGGCTACACCTTC.

J is TRBJ2-7 and V is TRBV11-2; 10 bases map to TRBD2. Germline CDR1 and CDR2: SGHAT and FQNNGV. The trim removed 3 bases at V and 6 bases at J, leaving 5 bases unmatched. The CDR3 is 14 amino acids. CDR3 amino acids: CASSFNLAGVEQYF. CDR3 bases: TGTGCCAGCAGCTTTAACCTAGCGGGAGTCGAGCAGTACTTC.

In the case of this clone: This same CDR3 is encoded by further DNA sequences in the sample. The rearrangement joins TRBV6-5 to TRBJ1-2; tentative D call: TRBD1 (6 bases). Deletions cut 0 bases from V and 6 bases from J, with 14 bases between. The CDR3 is made up of 15 amino acids. Germline V CDR1 and CDR2: MNHEY, SVGAGI. CDR3 nucleotide sequence: TGTGCCAGCAGTTACTCGTGGGGGCAGTTTAATGGCTACACCTTC. Its protein product is CASSYSWGQFNGYTF.

J is TRBJ1-5 and V is TRBV18, with 7 nucleotides matching TRBD1. The V and J ends lost 4 bases and 2 bases, in that order; junction bases with no gene match: 2. Germline V CDR1 and CDR2: KGHSH, LQKENI. The CDR3 totals 14 residues. The CDR3 region has the DNA TGTGCCAGCTCACAAGACAGGGGCAATCAGCCCCAGCATTTT. This encodes CASSQDRGNQPQHF.

The chain employs TRBV4-3 and TRBJ2-7; 7 bases line up with TRBD2. J gave up 5 bases and V 0 bases, and 7 bases lay outside the gene matches. This CDR3 contains 15 residues. The germline CDR1 and CDR2 sequences are LGHNA and YSLEER. The CDR3 loop is CASSQEGREFDEQYF. CDR3 coding DNA: TGCGCCAGCAGCCAAGAAGGGCGGGAGTTCGACGAGCAGTACTTC.

The chain is built from TRBV6-6 and TRBJ2-7; D possibly corresponds to TRBD2 (5 bases). V lost 0 bases, J lost 5 bases, and 11 bases lay in between. The CDR3 extends over 14 amino acids. CDR1 and CDR2 from the germline V gene are MNHNY and SVGAGI (reference sequence). CDR3 sequence (DNA): TGTGCCAGCAGTTACTCGGTCGGGGTCCACGAGCAGTACTTC. Its protein is CASSYSVGVHEQYF.

The genes are TRBV18 and TRBJ2-3; 11 nucleotides line up with TRBD2. Trimming cost V 5 bases and J 2 bases; bases outside gene matches: 6. This CDR3 spans 16 amino acids. Per the germline V gene, CDR1 is KGHSH and CDR2 is LQKENI. CDR3: CASSYLAGGVTDTQYF. In nucleotides, the CDR3 is TGTGCCAGCTCATACCTAGCGGGAGGTGTCACAGATACGCAGTATTTT. Supplemented by reference TRBV18 and TRBJ2-3, the full variable domain reads NAGVMQNPRHLVRRRGQEARLRCSPMKGHSHVYWYRQLPEEGLKFMVYLQKENIIDESGMPKERFSAEFPKEGPSILRIQQVVRGDSAAYFCASSYLAGGVTDTQYFGPGTRLTVL.

The sample holds a few counts of this clone. The CDR3 DNA is TGTGCCAGCTCACTTACCACGGTCTCCCTCCTTACGGATGAAAAACTGTTTTTT. It specifies CASSLTTVSLLTDEKLFF. The rearrangement uses TRBV18 and TRBJ1-4, with D unclear. From germline, CDR1 is KGHSH and CDR2 LQKENI. The CDR3 contains 18 residues. Trimming pared 4 bases from V and 6 bases from J, leaving 24 bases between. Full variable domain (remainder filled in from reference TRBV18 and TRBJ1-4): NAGVMQNPRHLVRRRGQEARLRCSPMKGHSHVYWYRQLPEEGLKFMVYLQKENIIDESGMPKERFSAEFPKEGPSILRIQQVVRGDSAAYFCASSLTTVSLLTDEKLFFGSGTQLSVL.

J is TRBJ1-2 and V is TRBV28, with 8 nucleotides matching TRBD1. The junction had 13 bases not matched to a gene; V was cut back by 8 bases and J by 5 bases. Germline loops: CDR1 MDHEN, CDR2 SYDVKM. The CDR3 runs to 15 residues. In nucleotides, the CDR3 is TGTGCCAGCGGTTACTCAGGGGGCCTCCATTATGGCTACACCTTC. The encoded protein is CASGYSGGLHYGYTF.

V usage is TRBV11-2 and J usage is TRBJ2-2; TRBD1 agrees at 9 bases. V lost 8 bases, J lost 8 bases, and 9 bases stayed unmatched. CDR1 and CDR2 from the germline V gene are SGHAT and FQNNGV. This CDR3 has 14 residues. CDR3 DNA sequence: TGTGCCAGCTCCCTATGGGACAGGGTTGGGGAGCTGTTTTTT. Amino acids: CASSLWDRVGELFF. Based on the CDR3 plus reference TRBV11-2 and TRBJ2-2, the full variable domain is EAGVAQSPRYKIIEKRQSVAFWCNPISGHATLYWYQQILGQGPKLLIQFQNNGVVDDSQLPKDRFSAERLKGVDSTLKIQPAKLEDSAVYLCASSLWDRVGELFFGEGSRLTVL.

The chain couples TRBV3-1 (or the pseudogene TRBV3-2) to TRBJ1-3; TRBD1 is a possible D gene (6 bases). V dropped 1 base and J dropped 0 bases, with 13 bases sitting between them. Germline CDR1 LGHDT, CDR2 YNNKEL (reference sequence). There are 17 residues in the CDR3. This CDR3 is CASSQAFDRISGNTIYF. As DNA, the CDR3 is TGTGCCAGCAGCCAAGCCTTCGACAGGATCTCTGGAAACACCATATATTTT.

The gene calls are TRBV5-6 and TRBJ1-5; 8 bases match TRBD1. CDR1 SGHDT and CDR2 YYEEEE come from the germline V gene. The length of the CDR3 is 19 residues. J was trimmed by 2 bases and V by 2 bases; bases with no gene match: 15. The CDR3 nucleotides read TGTGCCAGCAGCTTCCCTGGACAGGGCCGGATTTTCCGCAATCAGCCCCAGCATTTT. Protein: CASSFPGQGRIFRNQPQHF.

This clone was detected only a few times. The rearrangement uses TRBV2 and TRBJ1-1, with D maybe TRBD1 (5 bases). CDR1 and CDR2 (germline): SNHLY, FYNNEI. The CDR3 is 14 residues long. Trimming left V 5 bases short and J 3 bases short, with 13 bases between. CDR3 coding DNA: TGTGCCAGCAGTTCCCTGGGAGGGGACACTGAAGCTTTCTTT. It is translated as CASSSLGGDTEAFF. Filled out from reference TRBV2 and TRBJ1-1, the complete variable domain reads EPEVTQTPSHQVTQMGQEVILRCVPISNHLYFYWYRQILGQKVEFLVSFYNNEISEKSEIFDDQFSVERPDGSNFTLKIRSTKLEDSAMYFCASSSLGGDTEAFFGQGTRLTVV.

The V and J genes are TRBV29-1 and TRBJ2-7, with TRBD1 identical over 12 bases. CDR1 is SQVTM, CDR2 ANQGSEA, per germline. This CDR3 comprises 19 residues. The V segment lost 5 bases and the J segment 2 bases; nucleotides outside the gene matches: 19. The CDR3 DNA is TGCAGCGTTCTTCCGAGGGGGCGAACCGGGACAGGGGGCCCCTACGAGCAGTACTTC. Translated, it gives CSVLPRGRTGTGGPYEQYF.

This clone has only a few counts. The chain couples TRBV3-1 (or the pseudogene TRBV3-2) to TRBJ1-2, with D perhaps matching TRBD1 (5 bases). CDR1 LGHDT and CDR2 YNNKEL come from the germline V gene (reference sequence). CDR3 length: 12 amino acids. Trimming left V 0 bases short and J 14 bases short, with 13 bases between. DNA of the CDR3: TGTGCCAGCAGCCAAGATCCGGGGGGGAGTACCTTC. As protein: CASSQDPGGSTF.

The rearrangement joins TRBV6-6 to TRBJ1-5; D uncertain. V lost 6 bases and J lost 0, with 15 bases in between. CDR3 length: 16 amino acids. Germline lookup yields CDR1 MNHNY and CDR2 SVGAGI (reference sequence). The CDR3: CASSTGGVYSNQPQHF. Here the CDR3 DNA reads TGTGCCAGCAGCACCGGCGGGGTCTATAGCAATCAGCCCCAGCATTTT.